Described below is a single T cell receptor beta chain sequence and its context. This clonotype has only a few counts. Its cognate antigen has yet to be identified. Nothing much larger sits one base from this clone, and base qualities are not available. The data were taken from a study of T-cell reconstitution after alpha-beta-depleted transplantation in children (dated by TCRdb to 2016 to 2017). Concerning the study at large: Using TCR repertoire profiling, the study followed T-cell immune reconstitution in a quantitative way in children after TCRalphabeta/CD19-depleted allogeneic hematopoietic cell transplantation. The paper as a whole reports these results and caveats: Over the following months the frequencies of hyperexpanded clones went down, and after one year T-cell counts and TCRbeta diversity were mostly credited to newly produced T cells. The high TCRbeta diversity at day 60 in some patients was ascribed to recipient T cells and intrathymic progenitors that had survived conditioning. The apparently early recovery of alphabetaT-cell counts about two months after transplant reportedly depended on only several hundred rapidly expanded clones that came from non-depleted graft cells.

The time point label, as the study defines it: day 60 (about 2 months) after transplantation. Interpreted using the paper, the treatment or condition label stands for: allogeneic hematopoietic cell transplantation with graft depleted of TCRalphabeta T cells and CD19 B cells. The transplant recipients were children given TCRalphabeta/CD19-depleted allogeneic hematopoietic cell grafts. Looking up the germline V gene (reference sequence) yields CDR1 LNHDA and CDR2 SQIVND. From cysteine to phenylalanine, the CDR3 is 14 amino acids long. Only the CDR3 region is kept as DNA, spanning 42 bases read in frame from base 1. V lost 1 base and J lost 3 bases; the stretch between them is 7 bases long. Receptor libraries were prepared by PCR. This sample was sequenced with an Illumina HiSeq 2500. To normalize quantification of the TCRbeta repertoire, the TCR libraries were built with molecular barcoding that relied on unique molecular identifiers. TCRdb itself trimmed the public reads at Q25 with fastp, ran MiXCR and retained productive beta chains. Every entry covers one CDR3 protein and lists the most common genes and DNA from its rows. In all, the sample holds around 15,000 distinct CDR3 sequences, and roughly 8% of those were seen once. The ten largest clones take up about 40% of the sample.

This clonotype was obtained from a boy in the first two years of life who had a stem cell transplant for Wiskott-Aldrich syndrome, so the T cells may come from the graft donor. This receptor chain uses TRBV19 and TRBJ2-1; no D segment can be confidently identified. The sequences come from PBMCs, mostly from graft donor cells, collected 60 days after TCRalphabeta/CD19-depleted stem cell transplant. The nucleotide sequence is TGTGCCAGTAGTATAGTGAAACTCTACAATGAGCAGTTCTTC. Translated, this gives CASSIVKLYNEQFF.